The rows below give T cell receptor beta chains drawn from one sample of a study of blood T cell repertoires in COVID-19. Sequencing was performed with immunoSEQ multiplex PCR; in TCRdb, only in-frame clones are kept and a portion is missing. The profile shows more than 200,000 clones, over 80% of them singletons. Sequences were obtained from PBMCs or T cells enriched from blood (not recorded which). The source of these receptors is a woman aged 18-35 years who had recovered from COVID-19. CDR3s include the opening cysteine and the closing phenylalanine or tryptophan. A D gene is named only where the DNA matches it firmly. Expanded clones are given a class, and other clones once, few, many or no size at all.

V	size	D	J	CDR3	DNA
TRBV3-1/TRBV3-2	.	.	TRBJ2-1	CASSQEPGTAEDEQFF	TGTGCCAGCAGCCAAGAGCCCGGGACTGCGGAGGATGAGCAGTTCTTC
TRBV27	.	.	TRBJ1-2	CASSLGGAEYGYTF	TGTGCCAGCAGTTTAGGGGGGGCCGAGTATGGCTACACCTTC
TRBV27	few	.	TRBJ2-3	CASSLSMASWLTDTQYF	TGTGCCAGCAGTTTATCGATGGCTAGCTGGTTGACAGATACGCAGTATTTT
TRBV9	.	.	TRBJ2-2	CASSPSEELFF	TGTGCCAGCAGCCCCAGCGAGGAGCTGTTTTTT
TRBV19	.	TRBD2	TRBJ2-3	CASSIGEGGSDTQYF	TGTGCCAGTAGTATAGGAGAGGGAGGGTCGGATACGCAGTATTTT
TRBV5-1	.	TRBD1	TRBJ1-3	CASSLTRPTGGSYAGNTIYF	TGCGCCAGCAGCTTGACCCGACCGACAGGGGGCTCCTACGCTGGAAACACCATATATTTT
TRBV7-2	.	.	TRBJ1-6	CASSLDTGNSPLHF	TGTGCCAGCAGCTTAGACACAGGGAATTCACCCCTCCACTTT
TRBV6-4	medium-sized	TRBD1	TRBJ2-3	CASSARTGESDTQYF	TGTGCCAGCAGTGCCCGGACAGGGGAATCGGATACGCAGTATTTT
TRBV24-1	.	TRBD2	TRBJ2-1	CATSDVLASYNEQFF	TGTGCCACCAGTGATGTACTAGCGTCCTACAATGAGCAGTTCTTC
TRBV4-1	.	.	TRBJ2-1	CASSQGQLGQHEQFF	TGCGCCAGCAGCCAAGGACAATTGGGGCAGCATGAGCAGTTCTTC
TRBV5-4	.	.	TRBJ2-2	CASSLGGTGELFF	TGTGCCAGCAGCTTGGGAGGGACCGGGGAGCTGTTTTTT
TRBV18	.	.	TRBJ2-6	CASSSVLDLRANVLTF	TGTGCCAGCTCATCGGTACTTGATCTGAGGGCCAACGTCCTGACTTTC
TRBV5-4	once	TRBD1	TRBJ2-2	CASSPGQGKAGELFF	TGTGCCAGCAGCCCGGGACAGGGTAAAGCCGGGGAGCTGTTTTTT
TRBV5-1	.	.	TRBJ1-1	CASSLYDSKNTEAFF	TGCGCCAGCAGCTTGTACGACAGCAAGAACACTGAAGCTTTCTTT
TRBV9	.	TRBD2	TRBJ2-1	CASSVEAGALYNEQFF	TGTGCCAGCAGCGTAGAAGCGGGGGCCCTTTACAATGAGCAGTTCTTC
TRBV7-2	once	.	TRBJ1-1	CASSLGHSNTEAFF	TGTGCCAGCAGCCTCGGACACTCGAACACTGAAGCTTTCTTT
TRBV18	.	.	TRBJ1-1	CASSPRDAGGLPEAFF	TGTGCCAGCTCACCACGCGATGCGGGAGGGCTCCCTGAAGCTTTCTTT
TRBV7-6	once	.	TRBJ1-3	CASSQTASGNTIYF	TGTGCCAGCAGCCAAACAGCCTCTGGAAACACCATATATTTT
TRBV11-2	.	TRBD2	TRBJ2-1	CASSLGLAGGDLSAEQFF	TGTGCCAGCAGCTTAGGACTAGCGGGAGGGGATTTGAGTGCTGAGCAGTTCTTC
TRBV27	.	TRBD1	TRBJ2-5	CASSDRGQKTQYF	TGTGCCAGCAGTGACAGGGGGCAGAAGACCCAGTACTTC
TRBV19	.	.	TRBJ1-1	CASSRDIYTEAFF	TGTGCCAGTAGCCGGGACATATACACTGAAGCTTTCTTT
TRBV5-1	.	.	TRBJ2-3	CASSLERHTDTQYF	TGCGCCAGCAGCTTGGAGCGGCACACAGATACGCAGTATTTT
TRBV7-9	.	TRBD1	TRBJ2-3	CASSLAGQGGPPDTQYF	TGTGCCAGCAGCTTAGCCGGACAGGGGGGCCCCCCAGATACGCAGTATTTT
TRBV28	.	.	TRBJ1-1	CASSPADRNTEAFF	TGTGCCAGCAGTCCTGCGGACAGGAACACTGAAGCTTTCTTT